A selection of T cell receptor beta chains follows, all from one sample in a study of blood T cell repertoires in COVID-19. Libraries were prepared by immunoSEQ multiplex PCR; TCRdb keeps only in-frame clonotypes and omits some of them. The data contain about 170,000 clones, over 90% of them seen just once; the ten biggest clones take up roughly 0.56%. The source material was peripheral blood. The source is a man between 50 and 59 years old with acute or convalescent COVID-19. CDR3s include the opening cysteine and the closing phenylalanine or tryptophan. The D gene is left open where the match is weak. The size entry is marked missing in some rows and otherwise reads once, few, many or a size class.

V gene	D gene	J gene	clone size	CDR3 DNA	CDR3 protein
TRBV15	-	TRBJ2-1	-	TGTGCCACCTCTTCGGTGGGGGCGTCTTACAATGAGCAGTTCTTC	CATSSVGASYNEQFF
TRBV9	-	TRBJ2-1	-	TGTGCCAGCAGCGTGGGTAGCGGAAGCTCCTACAATGAGCAGTTCTTC	CASSVGSGSSYNEQFF
TRBV7-2	TRBD1	TRBJ1-5	-	TGTGCCAGCAGCCCGACAGGGGGGAGCAATCAGCCCCAGCATTTT	CASSPTGGSNQPQHF
TRBV3-1/TRBV3-2	TRBD1	TRBJ1-4	-	TGTGCCAGCAGCCCGGGGACAGGGGGCGCAGCAAAACTGTTTTTT	CASSPGTGGAAKLFF
TRBV28	TRBD2	TRBJ2-4	-	TGTGCCACTCGAAGGACTAGCGGGAGTCTAGCCAAAAACATTCAGTACTTC	CATRRTSGSLAKNIQYF
TRBV2	TRBD1	TRBJ1-5	-	TGTGCCAGCAGGCCCGGACAGGGAAGCAATCAGCCCCAGCATTTT	CASRPGQGSNQPQHF
TRBV9	TRBD1	TRBJ1-4	-	TGTGCCAGCAGCCCAGGGGGCGGTGATGGCGAAAAACTGTTTTTT	CASSPGGGDGEKLFF
TRBV9	TRBD2	TRBJ2-1	-	TGTGCCAGCAGCGGTCGAGCGGGAGGTTTCTACAATGAGCAGTTCTTC	CASSGRAGGFYNEQFF
TRBV3-1/TRBV3-2	TRBD2	TRBJ2-5	-	TGTGCCAGCAGCCAAGATTCCCTAGCGGGAGGGCCGTGGGAGACCCAGTACTTC	CASSQDSLAGGPWETQYF
TRBV28	-	TRBJ2-7	-	TGTGCCAGCAGTCCCCCCAGCGGCACGGGGCAGTACTTC	CASSPPSGTGQYF
TRBV29-1	-	TRBJ1-2	-	TGCAGCGTCGGCGAGGGATACTATGGCTACACCTTC	CSVGEGYYGYTF
TRBV28	TRBD1	TRBJ2-7	-	TGTGCCAGCAGCGCTCCGGGACAGGGCTCTATTAGCTCCTACGAGCAGTACTTC	CASSAPGQGSISSYEQYF
TRBV7-9	-	TRBJ1-6	-	TGTGCCAGCAGCTTAGACACAGCCTATTCACCCCTCCACTTT	CASSLDTAYSPLHF
TRBV30	TRBD2	TRBJ2-7	-	TGTGCCTGGTCAACAGGTACTAGCGGGAGATCCGAGCAGTACTTC	CAWSTGTSGRSEQYF
TRBV28	-	TRBJ2-7	-	TGTGCCAGCAACAGTCCAACCGAGCAGTACTTC	CASNSPTEQYF
TRBV4-3	-	TRBJ2-1	-	TGCGCCAGCAGCCAGGCCCAGTTCGAGGTCCAGTTCTTC	CASSQAQFEVQFF
TRBV18	-	TRBJ2-7	few	TGTGCCAGCTCACAGACGGTGGGGCCAGACTACGAGCAGTACTTC	CASSQTVGPDYEQYF
TRBV19	-	TRBJ2-3	-	TGTGCCAGTAGTAGAGGGGACATAAACTCCTACATGACTGACGATACGCAGTATTTT	CASSRGDINSYMTDDTQYF
TRBV5-5	TRBD1	TRBJ2-5	-	TGTGCCAGCAGCTCGCCGGGACAGGGGGCGCGGGAGACCCAGTACTTC	CASSSPGQGARETQYF
TRBV9	-	TRBJ2-3	-	TGTGCCAGCAGCGCTAAGAGGGCCCCAGATACGCAGTATTTT	CASSAKRAPDTQYF